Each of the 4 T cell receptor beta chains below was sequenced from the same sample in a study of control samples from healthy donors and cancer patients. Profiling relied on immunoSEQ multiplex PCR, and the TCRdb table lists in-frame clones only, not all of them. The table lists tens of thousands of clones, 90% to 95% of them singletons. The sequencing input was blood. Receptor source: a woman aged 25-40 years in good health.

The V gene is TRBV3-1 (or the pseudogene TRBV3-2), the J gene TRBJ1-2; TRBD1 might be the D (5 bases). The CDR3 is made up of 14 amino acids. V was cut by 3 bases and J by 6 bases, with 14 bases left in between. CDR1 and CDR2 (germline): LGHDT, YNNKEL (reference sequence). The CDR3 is CASSHRDLRHGYTF. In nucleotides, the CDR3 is TGTGCCAGCAGCCACAGGGATTTAAGACATGGCTACACCTTC.

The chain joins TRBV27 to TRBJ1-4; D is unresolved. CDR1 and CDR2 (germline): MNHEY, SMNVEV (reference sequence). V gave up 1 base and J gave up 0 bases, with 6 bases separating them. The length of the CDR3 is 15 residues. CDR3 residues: CASSLYGATNEKLFF. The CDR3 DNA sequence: TGTGCCAGCAGTTTATACGGCGCAACTAATGAAAAACTGTTTTTT.

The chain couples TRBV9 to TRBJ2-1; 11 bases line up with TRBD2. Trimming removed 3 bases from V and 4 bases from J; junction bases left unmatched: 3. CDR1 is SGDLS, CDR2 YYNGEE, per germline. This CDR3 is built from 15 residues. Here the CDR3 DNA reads TGTGCCAGCAGCGACCGACTAGCGGGGTACAATGAGCAGTTCTTC. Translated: CASSDRLAGYNEQFF.

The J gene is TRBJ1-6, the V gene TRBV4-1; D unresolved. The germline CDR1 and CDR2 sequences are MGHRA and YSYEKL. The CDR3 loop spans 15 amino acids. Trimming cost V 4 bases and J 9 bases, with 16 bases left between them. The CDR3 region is CASSRSGGLGSPLHF. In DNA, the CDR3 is TGCGCCAGCAGCCGATCGGGTGGCCTTGGTTCACCCCTCCACTTT.